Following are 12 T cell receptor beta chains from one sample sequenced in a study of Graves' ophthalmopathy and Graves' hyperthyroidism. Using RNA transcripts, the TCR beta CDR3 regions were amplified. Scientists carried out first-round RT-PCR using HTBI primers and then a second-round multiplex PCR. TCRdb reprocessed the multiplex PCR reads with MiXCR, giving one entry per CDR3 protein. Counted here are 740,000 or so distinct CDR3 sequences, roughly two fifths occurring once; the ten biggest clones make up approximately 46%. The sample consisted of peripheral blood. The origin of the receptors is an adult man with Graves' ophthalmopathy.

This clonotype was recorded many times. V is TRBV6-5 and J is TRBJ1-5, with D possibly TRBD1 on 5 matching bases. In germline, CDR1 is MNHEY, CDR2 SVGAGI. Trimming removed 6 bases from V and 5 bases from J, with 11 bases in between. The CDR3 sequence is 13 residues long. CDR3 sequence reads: CASSFRVDQPQHF. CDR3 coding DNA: TGTGCCAGCAGCTTCAGGGTGGATCAGCCCCAGCATTTT.

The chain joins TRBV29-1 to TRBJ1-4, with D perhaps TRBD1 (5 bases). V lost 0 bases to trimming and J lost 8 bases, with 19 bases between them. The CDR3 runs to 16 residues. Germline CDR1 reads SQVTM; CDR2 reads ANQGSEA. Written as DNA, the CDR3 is TGCAGCGTTGAAGATAGGGCGGGGGGGGTCGAAGAAAAACTGTTTTTT. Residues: CSVEDRAGGVEEKLFF.

CDR3 loop: CAMASSGNTIYF. The CDR3 DNA reads as TGTGCCATGGCGAGCTCTGGAAACACCATATATTTT. The chain carries TRBV10-3 and TRBJ1-3, with D unclear. The CDR3 runs 12 residues. V dropped 9 bases and J dropped 0 bases, with 6 bases sitting between them. CDR1 and CDR2 (germline): ENHRY, SYGVKD.

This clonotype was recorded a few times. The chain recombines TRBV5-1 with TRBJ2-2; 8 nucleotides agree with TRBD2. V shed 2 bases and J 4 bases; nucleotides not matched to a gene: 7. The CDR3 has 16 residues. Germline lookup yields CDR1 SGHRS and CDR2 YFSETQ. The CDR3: CASSFTAGGLTGELFF. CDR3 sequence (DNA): TGCGCCAGCAGCTTTACGGCGGGAGGCCTCACCGGGGAGCTGTTTTTT.

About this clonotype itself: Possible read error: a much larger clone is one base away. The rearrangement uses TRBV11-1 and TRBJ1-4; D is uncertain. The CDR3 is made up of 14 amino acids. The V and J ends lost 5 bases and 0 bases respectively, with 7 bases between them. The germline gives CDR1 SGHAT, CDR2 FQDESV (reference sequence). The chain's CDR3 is CASSAATTNEKLFF. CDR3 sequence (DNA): TGTGCCAGCAGCGCGGCCACAACTAATGAAAAACTGTTTTTT.

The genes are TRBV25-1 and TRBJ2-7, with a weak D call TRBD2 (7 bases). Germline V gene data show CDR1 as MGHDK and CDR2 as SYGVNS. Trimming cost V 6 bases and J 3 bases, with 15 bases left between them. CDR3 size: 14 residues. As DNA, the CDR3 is TGTGCCAGCAGCTTGGGGGCGGGGGTCTACGAGCAGTACTTC. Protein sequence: CASSLGAGVYEQYF.

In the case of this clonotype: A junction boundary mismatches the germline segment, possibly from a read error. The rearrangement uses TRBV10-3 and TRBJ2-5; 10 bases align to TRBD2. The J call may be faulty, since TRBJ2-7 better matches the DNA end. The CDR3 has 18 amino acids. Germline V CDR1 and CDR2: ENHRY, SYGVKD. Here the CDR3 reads CASSYSSGGANSRSEQYF. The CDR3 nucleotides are TGTGCCAGCAGTTACTCCAGCGGGGGGGCTAATTCTCGCAGCGAGCAGTACTTC.

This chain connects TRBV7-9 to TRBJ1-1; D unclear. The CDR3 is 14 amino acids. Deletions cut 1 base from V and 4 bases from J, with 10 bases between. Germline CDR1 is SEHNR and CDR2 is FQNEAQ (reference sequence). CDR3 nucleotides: TGTGCCAGCAGCTTAGATGGAGTGAGCACTGAAGCTTTCTTT. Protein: CASSLDGVSTEAFF. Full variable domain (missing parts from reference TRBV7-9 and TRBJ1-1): DTGVSQNPRHKITKRGQNVTFRCDPISEHNRLYWYRQTLGQGPEFLTYFQNEAQLEKSRLLSDRFSAERPKGSFSTLEIQRTEQGDSAMYLCASSLDGVSTEAFFGQGTRLTVV.

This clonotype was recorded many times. The CDR3: CASSSGTRTYEQYF. CDR3 nucleotide sequence: TGTGCCAGCAGTTCAGGGACCCGGACCTACGAGCAGTACTTC. V and J are TRBV2 and TRBJ2-7; perhaps D is TRBD1 or TRBD2 (5 bases each). The germline V gene has CDR1 SNHLY and CDR2 FYNNEI. This CDR3 spans 14 amino acids. The V gene lost 5 bases and the J gene lost 2 bases, with 13 bases spanning the gap.

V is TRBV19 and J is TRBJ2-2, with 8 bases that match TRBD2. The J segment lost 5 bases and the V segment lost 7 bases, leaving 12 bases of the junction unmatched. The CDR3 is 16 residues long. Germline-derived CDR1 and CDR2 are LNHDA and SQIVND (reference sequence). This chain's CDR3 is CASKWRGADWTGELFF. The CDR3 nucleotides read TGTGCCAGTAAATGGCGGGGGGCGGATTGGACCGGGGAGCTGTTTTTT.

CDR3 coding DNA: TGTGCCAGCAGTCTCGCGACAGGGAATGAAAAACTGTTTTTT. This encodes CASSLATGNEKLFF. The rearrangement links TRBV7-8 to TRBJ1-4; 7 bases map to TRBD1. This CDR3 comprises 14 residues. The germline gives CDR1 SGHVS, CDR2 FQNEAQ. V shed 6 bases and J 5 bases; nucleotides not matched to a gene: 6.

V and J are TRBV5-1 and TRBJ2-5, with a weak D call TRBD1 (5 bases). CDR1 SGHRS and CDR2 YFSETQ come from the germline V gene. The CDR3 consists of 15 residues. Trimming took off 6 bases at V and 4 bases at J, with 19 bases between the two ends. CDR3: CASNAGPRQRETQYF. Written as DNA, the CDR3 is TGCGCCAGCAACGCCGGCCCGCGACAGAGAGAGACCCAGTACTTC.